These 14 T cell receptor beta chains originate from one sample sequenced in a study of monozygotic twins with inflammatory bowel disease. TCRdb processed the 5' RACE reads again and assigns one entry to each CDR3 protein, with no DNA. The sample yields 420,000 or so distinct CDR3 sequences, of which the top ten take up 2% to 3%. Sequenced input: blood. The receptors shown here come from a human donor with ulcerative colitis or Crohn's disease, or a healthy co-twin of an affected twin (not recorded which).

The J gene is TRBJ2-3, the V gene TRBV9. CDR3 size: 13 residues. The germline CDR1 and CDR2 sequences are SGDLS and YYNGEE. CDR3 sequence reads: CASSVAREDTQYF.

This chain uses TRBV19 with TRBJ1-1. The CDR3 spans 13 residues. From germline, CDR1 is LNHDA and CDR2 SQIVND (reference sequence). The CDR3 sequence is CASSTYDDTEAFF.

The gene calls are TRBV3-1 and TRBJ2-6; TCRdb's D call of TRBD1 is untestable without DNA. Germline V CDR1 and CDR2: LGHDT, YNNKEL (reference sequence). The CDR3 contains 19 residues. The CDR3 sequence is CASSRGFDRGFSGANVLTF.

The CDR3 sequence: CASSKDRALSYEQYF. The J gene is TRBJ2-7, the V gene TRBV2; the D call of TRBD1 rests on TCRdb alone, since no DNA is present to check it. The CDR3 runs 15 residues. Germline V gene data show CDR1 as SNHLY and CDR2 as FYNNEI.

The chain links TRBV20-1 to TRBJ2-3; TCRdb's assignment of TRBD1 cannot be checked, as there is no DNA. Germline CDR1 DFQATT, CDR2 SNEGSKA (reference sequence). CDR3 length: 15 amino acids. The CDR3 region is CSARGNRGYTDTQYF.

This chain connects TRBV20-1 to TRBJ2-7. The CDR3 has 13 residues. Germline loops: CDR1 DFQATT, CDR2 SNEGSKA (reference sequence). The CDR3 sequence is CSAKRGGLIEQYF.

This sequence joins TRBV25-1 and TRBJ2-5. The CDR3 has 14 amino acids. Germline assignment: CDR1 MGHDK and CDR2 SYGVNS. Here the CDR3 reads CASSDPRAQETQYF.

The CDR3 region is CASSPSTSGRALLPNTGELFF. V is TRBV11-2 and J is TRBJ2-2; TCRdb's assignment of TRBD2 cannot be checked, as there is no DNA. CDR3 length equals 21 residues. CDR1 is SGHAT, CDR2 FQNNGV, per germline.

The V and J genes are TRBV4-3 and TRBJ2-3; TCRdb gives TRBD2 as the D gene, but with no DNA this cannot be confirmed. This CDR3 has 15 amino acids. Germline-derived CDR1 and CDR2 are LGHNA and YSLEER. CDR3 amino acids: CASSQDGGGPREQYF.

This chain joins TRBV11-2 and TRBJ2-5. CDR1 is SGHAT and CDR2 is FQNNGV in the germline V gene. The CDR3 has 15 amino acids. The CDR3 sequence: CASSLGTDKQETQYF. The full variable domain, completed using reference TRBV11-2 and TRBJ2-5, is EAGVAQSPRYKIIEKRQSVAFWCNPISGHATLYWYQQILGQGPKLLIQFQNNGVVDDSQLPKDRFSAERLKGVDSTLKIQPAKLEDSAVYLCASSLGTDKQETQYFGPGTRLLVL.

This chain links TRBV6-1 with TRBJ2-6; TCRdb's D gene call, TRBD2, goes unchecked for lack of DNA. Germline V gene lookup returns CDR1 MNHNS and CDR2 SASEGT. The CDR3 length is 15 residues. The CDR3 loop reads CASTQRGSGANVLTF.

The V call is TRBV6-6, the J call TRBJ2-3. The CDR3 sequence is 14 residues long. Per germline, CDR1 MNHNY and CDR2 SVGAGI (reference sequence). The chain's CDR3 is CASSTGPRTDTQYF.

The J gene is TRBJ2-7, the V gene TRBV20-1; as DNA is missing, the TRBD1 call by TCRdb cannot be tested. Germline loops: CDR1 DFQATT, CDR2 SNEGSKA (reference sequence). This CDR3 region has 14 residues. The CDR3 is CSARPFDGTYEQYF.

The CDR3 here is CSARHSGTDTQYF. This rearrangement joins TRBV20-1 to TRBJ2-3. This CDR3 spans 13 amino acids. Germline V CDR1 and CDR2: DFQATT, SNEGSKA (reference sequence).